Listed below are T cell receptor beta chains from one sample, sequenced in a study of monozygotic twins with inflammatory bowel disease. Reprocessing the 5' RACE reads, TCRdb reports a single entry for every CDR3 protein and omits DNA. Here the sample table reports about 380,000 distinct CDR3 sequences. The specimen was blood. Receptor source: a human donor with ulcerative colitis or Crohn's disease, or a healthy co-twin of an affected twin (not recorded which). CDR3s include the opening cysteine and the closing phenylalanine or tryptophan.

TRBV18	TRBJ1-1	15	CASSLQTGGNTEAFF
TRBV5-4	TRBJ2-6	17	CASSLPGRISGANVLTF
TRBV6-1	TRBJ1-1	15	CASSEESRMNTEAFF
TRBV6-1	TRBJ2-7	13	CASSEVSPGEQYF
TRBV2	TRBJ2-4	13	CASGLLAKNIQYF
TRBV7-9	TRBJ2-3	17	CASSPSRLAGGSDTQYF
TRBV4-1	TRBJ1-1	13	CASSRQGTTEAFF
TRBV7-9	TRBJ1-1	13	CASSPPGQGEAFF
TRBV30	TRBJ2-3	14	CAWSETTSTDTQYF
TRBV12-3/TRBV12-4	TRBJ1-5	15	CASSLERVGNQPQHF
TRBV12-3/TRBV12-4	TRBJ2-6	13	CASSSGGANVLTF
TRBV11-2	TRBJ2-7	15	CASRNPGAKPYEQYF
TRBV7-7	TRBJ2-3	14	CASSYSGGADTQYF
TRBV7-2	TRBJ2-1	16	CASSLPGQGFYNEQFF
TRBV11-1	TRBJ2-3	19	CASSSGLAGAIKTTDTQYF
TRBV19	TRBJ2-2	17	CASSMRVARKNTGELFF
TRBV7-2	TRBJ2-3	14	CASSATTLTDTQYF
TRBV5-1	TRBJ2-4	14	CASRLRTGEDIQYF
TRBV6-1	TRBJ1-2	16	CASSPTGSSFNYGYTF
TRBV19	TRBJ2-5	14	CASSMNRDQETQYF
TRBV19	TRBJ1-1	15	CASNTGANMNTEAFF
TRBV27	TRBJ2-7	14	CASRPSTQYYEQYF
TRBV6-1	TRBJ1-6	17	CASSEDPRRGYNSPLHF
TRBV27	TRBJ2-7	15	CASSLFGDGTYEQYF
TRBV27	TRBJ2-7	14	CASSLGIVSYEQYF
TRBV27	TRBJ2-7	15	CASSILSGGNYEQYF
TRBV7-9	TRBJ1-2	15	CASSLPGQGAYGYTF
TRBV28	TRBJ2-7	14	CASSLQGSYIGQYF
TRBV21-1	TRBJ2-3	15	CASSKAPSSSDTQYF
TRBV20-1	TRBJ2-7	13	CSASDRPAYEQYF
TRBV27	TRBJ1-4	17	CASSSGTAPATNEKLFF
TRBV20-1	TRBJ2-2	16	CSARDQTDPNTGELFF
TRBV5-1	TRBJ2-3	14	CASSTGTLTDTQYF
TRBV6-5	TRBJ1-1	14	CASSWGRGNTEAFF
TRBV21-1	TRBJ1-2	14	CASSKEGGPYGYTF
TRBV20-1	TRBJ1-1	14	CSAKAGTGDTEAFF
TRBV9	TRBJ2-5	14	CASSVEGVEETQYF
TRBV27	TRBJ2-7	13	CASSDGPFYEQYF
TRBV6-1	TRBJ1-1	15	CASRVQGGGSTEVFF
TRBV30	TRBJ1-5	13	CAWSGQSNQPQHF
TRBV19	TRBJ2-2	16	CASSPTGTARAGELFF
TRBV28	TRBJ2-7	14	CASREGPTRGEQYF
TRBV4-2	TRBJ1-1	12	CASSQDRAAAFF
TRBV6-2/TRBV6-3	TRBJ1-5	17	CASTMNRGPSSNQPQHF
TRBV12-3/TRBV12-4	TRBJ1-5	14	CASSLDGGWQPQHF
TRBV7-8	TRBJ2-1	16	CASSYTSGRPTHEQFF
TRBV11-1	TRBJ1-2	13	CASSPLLGYGYTF
TRBV11-2	TRBJ2-1	14	CASSSRDRANEQFF
TRBV7-2	TRBJ2-1	14	CASSLFKQGVEQFF
TRBV28	TRBJ2-3	16	CASSSVSGEPTDTQYF
TRBV11-1	TRBJ1-6	15	CASSFDRGTNSPLHF